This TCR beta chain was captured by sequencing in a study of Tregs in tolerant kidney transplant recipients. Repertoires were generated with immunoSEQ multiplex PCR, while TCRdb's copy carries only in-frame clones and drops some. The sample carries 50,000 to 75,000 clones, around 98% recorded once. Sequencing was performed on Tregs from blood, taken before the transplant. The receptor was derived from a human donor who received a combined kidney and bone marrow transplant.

For the CDR3, the DNA is TGTGCCAGCAGCTCGCTCACAGGAGGGGCAGATACGCAGTATTTT. Encoded protein: CASSSLTGGADTQYF. The rearrangement links TRBV7-9 to TRBJ2-3, with a weak D call TRBD2 (6 bases). Germline V gives CDR1 SEHNR, CDR2 FQNEAQ (reference sequence). Trimming shortened V by 4 bases and J by 4 bases, and 15 bases separated the two germline ends. The CDR3 spans 15 residues.